The rows below give T cell receptor beta chains drawn from one sample of a study of blood T cell repertoires in COVID-19. Repertoires were generated with immunoSEQ multiplex PCR, while TCRdb's copy carries only in-frame clones and drops some. The sample includes around 250,000 clones, more than 85% of them seen just once. The sequencing input was PBMCs or T cells enriched from blood (not recorded which). The receptors derive from a woman between 50 and 59 years old who had recovered from COVID-19. CDR3s include the opening cysteine and the closing phenylalanine or tryptophan. A D gene is named only where the DNA matches it firmly. Clone size, where shown, is once, few, many, or a class for clones that have expanded.

d_call clone_size j_call v_call cdr3_nt cdr3_aa
- - TRBJ2-1 TRBV27 TGTGCCAGCAGGGAGGGGTACAACAATGAGCAGTTCTTC CASREGYNNEQFF
- - TRBJ2-4 TRBV2 TGTGCCTCCCGAGTGGAGGGAGCCAAAAACATTCAGTACTTC CASRVEGAKNIQYF
TRBD1 - TRBJ1-1 TRBV5-1 TGCGCCAGCAGCTCGACAGGGGTGGGCACTGAAGCTTTCTTT CASSSTGVGTEAFF
- - TRBJ2-1 TRBV2 TGTGCCAGCAGTGAAAGGGTGGGAGCGTCCTACAATGAGCAGTTCTTC CASSERVGASYNEQFF
TRBD1 - TRBJ1-3 TRBV19 TGTGCCACCGCAGACAGGGGTGGAGGAAACACCATATATTTT CATADRGGGNTIYF
- - TRBJ1-1 TRBV12-5 TGTGCTAGTGGTTTCGGACAAGCGAACACTGAAGCTTTCTTT CASGFGQANTEAFF
- - TRBJ1-2 TRBV27 TGTGCCAGCAGTAAAGGGAGGGTCTATGGCTACACCTTC CASSKGRVYGYTF
TRBD2 - TRBJ2-2 TRBV5-4 TGTGCCAGCAGCTCGCGACTAGCGGGAACCGGGGAGCTGTTTTTT CASSSRLAGTGELFF
- - TRBJ1-5 TRBV19 TGTGCCAGTAGTAAGCCGACGACAAATCAGCCCCAGCATTTT CASSKPTTNQPQHF
- - TRBJ1-2 TRBV10-3 TGTGCCATCACTAACTCCGGGAGTCTTGACTATGGCTACACCTTC CAITNSGSLDYGYTF
TRBD1 - TRBJ2-4 TRBV11-1 TGTGCCAGCAGCTCCCACAGGGGGACCAAAAACATTCAGTACTTC CASSSHRGTKNIQYF
- - TRBJ2-2 TRBV11-3 TGTGCCAGCAGCCCGCAAGGAGCGGGCACCGGGGAGCTGTTTTTT CASSPQGAGTGELFF
- - TRBJ2-1 TRBV3-1/TRBV3-2 TGTGCCAGCAGCCAGCGGTGGGAGTCCGGGGATGAGCAGTTCTTC CASSQRWESGDEQFF
- - TRBJ2-7 TRBV14 TGTGCCAGCAGCCAAGTGGGCAGGGGCTACGAGCAGTACTTC CASSQVGRGYEQYF
TRBD2 - TRBJ2-2 TRBV30 TGTGCCTGGTTTAGCGGGACTACGAACACCGGGGAGCTGTTTTTT CAWFSGTTNTGELFF
TRBD2 few TRBJ2-1 TRBV7-9 TGTGCCAGCAGCTTGGCGGGAGGTGCCCCCTCTTACAATGAGCAGTTCTTC CASSLAGGAPSYNEQFF
- once TRBJ2-1 TRBV6-5 TGTGCCAGCAGTTACTCGAGGACAGTCCACAATGAGCAGTTCTTC CASSYSRTVHNEQFF
- - TRBJ2-6 TRBV12-3/TRBV12-4 TGTGCCGGTAGTGCGTCTGGGGCCAACGTCCTGACTTTC CAGSASGANVLTF
- - TRBJ1-2 TRBV28 TGTGCCAGCAGTTTAGAGGTTAATGGCTACACCTTC CASSLEVNGYTF
TRBD1 once TRBJ2-5 TRBV19 TGTGCCAGTAGTATGGGCCCGGGTAGGGGGCTGGAGACCCAGTACTTC CASSMGPGRGLETQYF
- - TRBJ1-2 TRBV18 TGTGCCAGCTCACCTTCCGGGACAACGGGCTATGGCTACACCTTC CASSPSGTTGYGYTF
TRBD1 - TRBJ1-4 TRBV2 TGTGCCAGCAGCACGTACAGGGGTCGAGATGAAAAACTGTTTTTT CASSTYRGRDEKLFF
- - TRBJ2-7 TRBV13 TGTGCCAGCAGCCCCCTCTTGGGCACAGCAGCCTACGAGCAGTACTTC CASSPLLGTAAYEQYF
- few TRBJ1-1 TRBV18 TGTGCCAGCTCCTCAGGGTTCATGAACACTGAAGCTTTCTTT CASSSGFMNTEAFF
- - TRBJ2-1 TRBV28 TGTGCCAGCAGTCCCTGGTTCAGGAGAGGCGGGTCACTTTACAATGAGCAGTTCTTC CASSPWFRRGGSLYNEQFF
TRBD1 - TRBJ2-7 TRBV4-3 TGCGCCAGCAGCCAAGGTACCGGGACAGGGGGCATCGAGCAGTACTTC CASSQGTGTGGIEQYF
- - TRBJ2-1 TRBV30 TGTGCCTGGAGTCGCGGACAGACCAATGAGCAGTTCTTC CAWSRGQTNEQFF
- few TRBJ1-5 TRBV7-2 TGTGCCAGCAGCTTAGGGCAGGGCAATCAGCCCCAGCATTTT CASSLGQGNQPQHF
- - TRBJ2-5 TRBV19 TGTGCCAGTAGTATCGGAATCGTGGGCGCTCAAGAGACCCAGTACTTC CASSIGIVGAQETQYF
- - TRBJ1-6 TRBV3-1/TRBV3-2 TGTGCCAGCAGCCAAGAATCTAGAGCTAATTCACCCCTCCACTTT CASSQESRANSPLHF
- once TRBJ1-5 TRBV7-8 TGTGCCAGCAGCTCACGAAGGGGGTTGGTAAGCAATCAGCCCCAGCATTTT CASSSRRGLVSNQPQHF
TRBD1 - TRBJ1-2 TRBV19 TGTGCCAGTAGTAGTCCTCCTGACAGGGCGTATGGCTACACCTTC CASSSPPDRAYGYTF
TRBD1 - TRBJ1-1 TRBV4-1 TGCGCCAGCAGCGTCCGGACAGGGGCGATGAACACTGAAGCTTTCTTT CASSVRTGAMNTEAFF
TRBD1 - TRBJ1-4 TRBV19 TGTGCCAGTAGTAATACCGGGACAGGGACTGAAAAACTGTTTTTT CASSNTGTGTEKLFF
TRBD2 - TRBJ2-3 TRBV5-4 TGTGCCAGCAGCGCCCTAGCGGGAGGCCATAGCACAGATACGCAGTATTTT CASSALAGGHSTDTQYF
TRBD1 - TRBJ1-2 TRBV28 TGTGCCAGCAGTCACAGGGGGCAGCTCCATGGCTACACCTTC CASSHRGQLHGYTF
- - TRBJ1-5 TRBV5-8 TGTGCCAGCTCCAAAGGGAGCCAGGCCAATCAGCCCCAGCATTTT CASSKGSQANQPQHF
TRBD1 - TRBJ1-2 TRBV7-6 TGTGCCAGCAGCTTAGCTGGTACAGGGGGGTCCTATGGCTACACCTTC CASSLAGTGGSYGYTF
TRBD1 - TRBJ2-2 TRBV10-2 TGCGCCAGCAGTTTGGGACAGGGGACGGGGGAGCTGTTTTTT CASSLGQGTGELFF
TRBD1 once TRBJ2-7 TRBV4-1 TGCGCCAGCAGCCAGGAAACAGGGGTCTACGAGCAGTACTTC CASSQETGVYEQYF
- few TRBJ1-2 TRBV28 TGTGCCAGCAGTTTAAGTCGCGGGCACGGCTACACCTTC CASSLSRGHGYTF
- - TRBJ2-7 TRBV7-9 TGTGCCAGCAGCTTAGTGACAGCCCGCCCCTGGGAGCAGTACTTC CASSLVTARPWEQYF
- - TRBJ2-2 TRBV4-2 TGTGCCAGCAGCCAAGGATCAGCCGGGGAGCTGTTTTTT CASSQGSAGELFF
TRBD2 - TRBJ2-7 TRBV11-2 TGTGCCAGCAGCATCGGGACTAGCGGAGCCTACGAGCAGTACTTC CASSIGTSGAYEQYF